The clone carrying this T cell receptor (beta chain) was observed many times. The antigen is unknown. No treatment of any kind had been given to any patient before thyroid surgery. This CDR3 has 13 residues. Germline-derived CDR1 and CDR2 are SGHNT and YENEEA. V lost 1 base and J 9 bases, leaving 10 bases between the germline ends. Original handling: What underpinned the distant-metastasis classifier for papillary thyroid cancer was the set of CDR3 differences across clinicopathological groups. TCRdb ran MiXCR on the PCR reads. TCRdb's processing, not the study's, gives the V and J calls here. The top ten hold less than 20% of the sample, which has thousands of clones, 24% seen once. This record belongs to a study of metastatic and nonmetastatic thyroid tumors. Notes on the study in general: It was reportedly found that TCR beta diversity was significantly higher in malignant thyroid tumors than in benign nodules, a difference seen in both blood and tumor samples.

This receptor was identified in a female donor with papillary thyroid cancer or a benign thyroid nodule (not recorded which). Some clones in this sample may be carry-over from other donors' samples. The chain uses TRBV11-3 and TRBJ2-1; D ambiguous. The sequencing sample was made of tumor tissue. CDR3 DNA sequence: TGTGCCAGCAGCTTAGCTCGGTGGGGTGAGCAGTTCTTC. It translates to CASSLARWGEQFF. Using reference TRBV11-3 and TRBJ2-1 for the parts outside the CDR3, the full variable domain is EAGVVQSPRYKIIEKKQPVAFWCNPISGHNTLYWYLQNLGQGPELLIRYENEEAVDDSQLPKDRFSAERLKGVDSTLKIQPAELGDSAVYLCASSLARWGEQFFGPGTRLTVL.